This TCR beta chain was observed in a study of cytotoxic CD8 clonotypes in ibrutinib-treated CLL. In this sample, this clone turned up a few times. No antigen is known for it. Study findings and constraints: Elevated clonality accompanied ibrutinib response, with a return toward baseline values at progression. Patients had baseline clonality above age-matched healthy donors, and this clonality moved with circulating CD8+ T-cell counts. With treatment, public clonotypes, which were uncommon, either contracted or remained stable.

J was trimmed by 4 bases and V by 1 base; bases with no gene match: 6. This CDR3 spans 17 amino acids. Germline CDR1 and CDR2: LGHNA and YNFKEQ. Here immunoSEQ multiplex PCR was the method, and the copy in TCRdb shows in-frame clones only, minus some. The table lists approximately 45,000 clones, almost 70% of them singletons. The material sequenced was PBMCs, taken after 12 months of ibrutinib treatment. This sequence joins TRBV4-2 and TRBJ2-1; the match to TRBD2 covers 11 bases. This receptor was identified in a human donor with chronic lymphocytic leukemia. CDR3 sequence: CASSQGSSGGIYNEQFF. CDR3 DNA sequence: TGTGCCAGCAGCCAAGGATCTAGCGGGGGGATTTACAATGAGCAGTTCTTC.